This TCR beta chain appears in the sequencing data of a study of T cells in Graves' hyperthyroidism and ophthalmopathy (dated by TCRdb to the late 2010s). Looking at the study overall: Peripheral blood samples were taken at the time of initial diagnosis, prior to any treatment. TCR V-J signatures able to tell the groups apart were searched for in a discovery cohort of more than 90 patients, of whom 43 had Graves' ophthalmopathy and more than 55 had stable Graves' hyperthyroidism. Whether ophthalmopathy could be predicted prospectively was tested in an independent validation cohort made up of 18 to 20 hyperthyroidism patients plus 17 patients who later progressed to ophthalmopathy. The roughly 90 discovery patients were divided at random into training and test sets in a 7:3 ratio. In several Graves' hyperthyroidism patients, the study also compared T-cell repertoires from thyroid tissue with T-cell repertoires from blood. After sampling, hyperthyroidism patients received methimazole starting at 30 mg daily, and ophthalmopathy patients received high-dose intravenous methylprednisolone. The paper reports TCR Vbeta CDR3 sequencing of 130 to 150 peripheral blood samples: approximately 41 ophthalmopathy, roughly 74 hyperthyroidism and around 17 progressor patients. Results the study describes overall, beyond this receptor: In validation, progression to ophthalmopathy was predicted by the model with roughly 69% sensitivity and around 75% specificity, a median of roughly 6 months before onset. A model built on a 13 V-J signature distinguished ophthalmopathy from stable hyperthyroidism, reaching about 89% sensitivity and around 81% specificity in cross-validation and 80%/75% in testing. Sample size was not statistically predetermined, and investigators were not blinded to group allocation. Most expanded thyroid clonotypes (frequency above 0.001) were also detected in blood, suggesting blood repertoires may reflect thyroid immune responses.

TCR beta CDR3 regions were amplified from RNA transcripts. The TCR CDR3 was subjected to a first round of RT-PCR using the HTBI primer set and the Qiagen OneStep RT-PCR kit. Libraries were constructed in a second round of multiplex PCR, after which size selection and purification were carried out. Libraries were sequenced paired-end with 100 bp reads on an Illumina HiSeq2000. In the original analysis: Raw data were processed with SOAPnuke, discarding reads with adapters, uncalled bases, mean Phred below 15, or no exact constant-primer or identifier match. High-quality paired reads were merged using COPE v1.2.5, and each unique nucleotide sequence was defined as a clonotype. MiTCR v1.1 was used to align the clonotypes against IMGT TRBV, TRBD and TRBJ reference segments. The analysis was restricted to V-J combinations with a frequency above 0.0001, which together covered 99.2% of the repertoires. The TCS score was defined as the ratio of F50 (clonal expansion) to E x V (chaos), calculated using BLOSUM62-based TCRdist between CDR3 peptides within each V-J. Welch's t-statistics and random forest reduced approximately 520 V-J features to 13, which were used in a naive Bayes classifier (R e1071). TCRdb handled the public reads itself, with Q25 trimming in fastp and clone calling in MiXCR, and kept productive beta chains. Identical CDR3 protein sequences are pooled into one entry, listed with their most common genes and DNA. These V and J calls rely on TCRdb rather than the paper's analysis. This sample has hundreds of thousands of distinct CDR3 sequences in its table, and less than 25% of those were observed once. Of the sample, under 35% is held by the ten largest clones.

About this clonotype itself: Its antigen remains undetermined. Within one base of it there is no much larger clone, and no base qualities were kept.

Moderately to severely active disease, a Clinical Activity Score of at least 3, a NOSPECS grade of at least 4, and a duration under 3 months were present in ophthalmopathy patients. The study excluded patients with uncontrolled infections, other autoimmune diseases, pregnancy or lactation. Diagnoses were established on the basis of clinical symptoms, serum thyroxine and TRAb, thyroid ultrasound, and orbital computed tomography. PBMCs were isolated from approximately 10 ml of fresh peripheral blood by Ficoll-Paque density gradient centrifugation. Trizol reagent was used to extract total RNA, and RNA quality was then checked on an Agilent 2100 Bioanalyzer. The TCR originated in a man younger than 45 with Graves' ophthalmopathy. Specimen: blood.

The CDR3 corresponds to CASSGAGRTYWGYGYTF. The nucleotides are TGTGCCAGCAGCGGGGCGGGGAGGACCTACTGGGGCTATGGCTACACCTTC. The V and J segments used are TRBV9 and TRBJ1-2; no confident D gene assignment can be made. V lost 3 bases and J lost 4 bases; the stretch between them is 22 bases long. Spanning cysteine to phenylalanine, the CDR3 consists of 17 amino acids. Only the CDR3 DNA stays, 51 bases, in frame from base 1. The germline V gene supplies CDR1 SGDLS and CDR2 YYNGEE.